These T cell receptor beta chains were read from a single sample in a study of T-cell reconstitution after alpha-beta-depleted transplantation in children. Using its own MiXCR run on the PCR reads, TCRdb lists one record per CDR3 protein. The table shows about 980,000 distinct CDR3 sequences, with roughly 29% occurring only once. The sample was PBMCs, mostly from graft donor cells, taken 360 days after TCRalphabeta/CD19-depleted stem cell transplant. The receptors shown here come from a boy under two years old who had a stem cell transplant for SCID, so the T cells may come from the graft donor. Both conserved end residues are part of each CDR3. A D gene is named only where the DNA matches it firmly. Clone sizes are given selectively: once, few, many, or a class where the clone is expanded.

d_call j_call v_call clone_size cdr3_aa cdr3_nt
TRBD1 TRBJ2-1 TRBV14 . CASSQVEGAYDEQFF TGTGCCAGCAGCCAAGTTGAGGGGGCGTACGATGAGCAGTTCTTC
TRBD2 TRBJ2-7 TRBV12-3/TRBV12-4 . CASSSGLAEQYF TGTGCCAGCAGCTCCGGACTAGCTGAGCAGTACTTC
. TRBJ2-3 TRBV12-3/TRBV12-4 many CASSPLTDRNTQYF TGTGCCAGCAGCCCCTTGACAGATAGGAATACGCAGTATTTT
TRBD1 TRBJ1-6 TRBV10-3 . CAISPGQTNSPLHF TGTGCCATCAGTCCGGGACAGACTAATTCACCCCTCCACTTT
. TRBJ2-1 TRBV4-1 many CASSQAGYNEQFF TGTGCCAGCAGCCAAGCAGGGTACAATGAGCAGTTCTTC
. TRBJ1-4 TRBV20-1 . CSARVGAGLNEKLFF TGCAGTGCGCGAGTCGGGGCAGGCCTTAATGAAAAACTGTTTTTT
TRBD1 TRBJ2-7 TRBV27 once CASSLYAGQGVYEQYF TGTGCCAGCAGTTTATACGCGGGACAGGGTGTCTACGAGCAGTACTTC
. TRBJ1-2 TRBV6-1 few CASRPRGTNYGYTF TGTGCCAGCAGGCCGAGGGGAACTAACTATGGCTACACCTTC
. TRBJ1-5 TRBV7-6 . CASSVRDGNQPQHF TGTGCCAGCAGCGTCCGGGATGGCAATCAGCCCCAGCATTTT
. TRBJ1-1 TRBV4-2 . CASSQEQGLNTEAFF TGTGCCAGCAGCCAAGAGCAGGGTTTGAACACTGAAGCTTTCTTT
TRBD1 TRBJ2-7 TRBV5-1 . CASSNRDSFPYEQYF TGCGCCAGCAGCAACCGGGACAGCTTTCCTTACGAGCAGTACTTC
. TRBJ2-1 TRBV7-3 . CASSSSAWGQFF TGTGCCAGCAGCTCGTCGGCCTGGGGGCAGTTCTTC
TRBD1 TRBJ1-2 TRBV4-1 . CASSQVSAPRTGGYGYTF TGCGCCAGCAGCCAAGTTTCAGCCCCCCGGACAGGGGGCTATGGCTACACCTTC
TRBD1 TRBJ1-1 TRBV18 . CASSPLDRVDTEAFF TGTGCCAGCTCACCCCTCGACAGGGTGGACACTGAAGCTTTCTTT
TRBD1 TRBJ1-4 TRBV19 . CATRDRGYEKLFF TGTGCCACCCGGGACAGGGGCTATGAAAAACTGTTTTTT
TRBD1 TRBJ2-7 TRBV6-5 few CASSFLDRDRDYEQYF TGTGCCAGCAGTTTCTTGGACCGGGACAGGGATTACGAGCAGTACTTC
. TRBJ2-3 TRBV29-1 . CSTRGPPRPDTQYF TGCAGCACACGCGGCCCCCCTCGCCCAGATACGCAGTATTTT
TRBD2 TRBJ2-3 TRBV7-8 few CASSLMASGVGDTQYF TGTGCCAGCAGCTTAATGGCTAGCGGGGTAGGAGATACGCAGTATTTT
. TRBJ2-7 TRBV11-2 few CASSFEGDSYEQYF TGTGCCAGCAGCTTTGAGGGCGACTCCTACGAGCAGTACTTC
. TRBJ2-1 TRBV5-1 few CASSLGGGSDEFF TGCGCCAGCAGCTTGGGGGGTGGGTCAGATGAGTTCTTC
. TRBJ1-6 TRBV7-3 . CASSLTGPRGGNSPLHF TGTGCCAGCAGCTTAACAGGGCCAAGGGGAGGTAATTCACCCCTCCACTTT
TRBD1 TRBJ2-7 TRBV12-3/TRBV12-4 many CASSSTGVRYEQYF TGTGCCAGCAGTTCCACAGGGGTTCGGTACGAGCAGTACTTC
. TRBJ2-7 TRBV25-1 few CASSESAPGGGEVQYF TGTGCCAGCAGTGAATCCGCCCCCGGGGGCGGAGAAGTGCAGTACTTC
. TRBJ2-1 TRBV5-1 . CASSESRTELNEQFF TGCGCCAGCAGCGAATCGAGGACGGAACTAAATGAGCAGTTCTTC
TRBD1 TRBJ2-5 TRBV6-5 few CATGQGETQYF TGTGCCACAGGACAGGGAGAGACCCAGTACTTC
TRBD1 TRBJ2-7 TRBV7-9 . CASSLGDGTGLYEQYF TGTGCCAGCAGCTTAGGGGATGGGACAGGGCTCTACGAGCAGTACTTC
TRBD2 TRBJ2-1 TRBV19 . CASMAGTSVLYNEQFF TGTGCCAGTATGGCCGGGACTAGCGTTCTCTACAATGAGCAGTTCTTC
. TRBJ2-6 TRBV20-1 . CSAKRGFGANVLTF TGCAGTGCTAAACGGGGCTTTGGGGCCAACGTCCTGACTTTC
TRBD1 TRBJ2-5 TRBV4-1 few CASSRSDRDSQETQYF TGCGCCAGCAGCAGAAGCGACCGGGACAGCCAAGAGACCCAGTACTTC
. TRBJ1-4 TRBV4-1 . CASSQGSISGVNEKLFF TGCGCCAGCAGCCAGGGGTCGATTTCAGGCGTGAATGAAAAACTGTTTTTT
. TRBJ1-6 TRBV7-9 . CASSLDMGLGSPLHF TGTGCCAGCAGCTTAGATATGGGCCTAGGTTCACCCCTCCACTTT
. TRBJ2-1 TRBV27 . CASSLRGTFFYNEQFF TGTGCCAGCAGTTTACGAGGGACTTTTTTCTACAATGAGCAGTTCTTC
. TRBJ2-7 TRBV12-3/TRBV12-4 . CASTFGLTSYEQYF TGTGCCAGCACTTTCGGACTGACCTCCTACGAGCAGTACTTC
TRBD1 TRBJ2-7 TRBV4-2 many CASSQDGTGLYEQYF TGTGCCAGCAGCCAAGATGGGACAGGGCTCTACGAGCAGTACTTC
. TRBJ1-6 TRBV11-1 . CASSLVPGRREKNSPLHF TGTGCCAGCAGCTTAGTCCCAGGCCGACGGGAGAAGAATTCACCCCTCCACTTT
. TRBJ2-3 TRBV10-2 few CASSERRGRLPRTDTQYF TGCGCCAGCAGCGAACGGCGGGGACGACTTCCCCGCACAGATACGCAGTATTTT
. TRBJ2-3 TRBV9 few CASSVVSASTDTQYF TGTGCCAGCAGCGTAGTCTCGGCTAGCACAGATACGCAGTATTTT
. TRBJ2-4 TRBV5-5 few CASSDRQPNIQYF TGTGCCAGCAGCGACAGGCAGCCAAACATTCAGTACTTC
. TRBJ2-7 TRBV2 . CASSERGSIGPYEQYF TGTGCCAGCAGTGAAAGGGGGTCGATCGGGCCCTACGAGCAGTACTTC
TRBD1 TRBJ1-4 TRBV12-3/TRBV12-4 . CASRNGQGGEKLFF TGTGCCAGCAGAAATGGACAGGGTGGAGAAAAACTGTTTTTT
TRBD2 TRBJ2-5 TRBV12-3/TRBV12-4 . CASSLGTAGETQYF TGTGCCAGCAGTTTAGGTACAGCGGGGGAGACCCAGTACTTC
. TRBJ1-1 TRBV20-1 many CSARDFERESEAFF TGCAGTGCTAGAGATTTCGAGAGAGAATCTGAAGCTTTCTTT
TRBD2 TRBJ2-1 TRBV4-3 . CASSREDGGERPEQFF TGCGCCAGCAGCCGCGAGGACGGGGGGGAACGACCTGAGCAGTTCTTC
TRBD1 TRBJ2-7 TRBV12-3/TRBV12-4 few CASSVNRGGYEQYF TGTGCCAGCAGCGTCAACAGGGGCGGCTACGAGCAGTACTTC
. TRBJ1-2 TRBV11-2 few CASSLGGDNYGYTF TGTGCCAGCAGCTTAGGTGGAGATAACTATGGCTACACCTTC
. TRBJ2-3 TRBV7-2 . CASSLALRGAYTDTQYF TGTGCCAGCAGCTTAGCGCTTAGGGGCGCCTACACAGATACGCAGTATTTT
. TRBJ1-6 TRBV20-1 few CSARDRQRREALHF TGCAGTGCTAGAGATCGACAGCGCCGGGAGGCCCTCCACTTT
TRBD1 TRBJ1-2 TRBV29-1 . CSVEPGQGLGYTF TGCAGCGTTGAACCGGGACAGGGGTTAGGCTACACCTTC
. TRBJ2-1 TRBV5-1 few CASSLVVLADEQFF TGCGCCAGCAGCTTGGTGGTTCTAGCTGATGAGCAGTTCTTC
. TRBJ1-2 TRBV12-3/TRBV12-4 . CASSTQTATIYGYTF TGTGCCAGCAGTACCCAGACGGCTACAATCTATGGCTACACCTTC